What follows are 19 T cell receptor beta chains derived from one specimen sequenced in a study of blood T cell repertoires in COVID-19. Assay: immunoSEQ multiplex PCR; the TCRdb copy retains only in-frame clones and omits some. There are tens of thousands of clones in the sample; around 86% occur only once, and 7% to 9.5% lies in the top ten. Sequencing was done on a sample of peripheral blood. The receptors come from a man aged 45-60 years with active COVID-19.

The rearrangement links TRBV6-2 or TRBV6-3 to TRBJ1-3; the D is unclear. The germline V and J ends were trimmed by 2 bases and 0 bases, with 5 bases remaining between them. The germline V gene has CDR1 MNHEY and CDR2 SVGEGT. The CDR3 totals 14 residues. The DNA of the CDR3 is TGTGCCAGCAGTTACGTCTACTCTGGAAACACCATATATTTT. The encoded protein is CASSYVYSGNTIYF.

This clone was recorded a few times. The chain combines TRBV24-1 with TRBJ1-4; maybe TRBD1 (6 bases). The CDR3 consists of 13 residues. Germline loops: CDR1 KGHDR, CDR2 SFDVKD. Trimming cost V 5 bases and J 6 bases, with 9 bases left between them. CDR3 DNA sequence: TGTGCCACCAGTGGAACAGGGTATGAAAAACTGTTTTTT. Amino acid sequence: CATSGTGYEKLFF.

V and J are TRBV6-1 and TRBJ1-4; 7 nucleotides line up with TRBD1. With V trimmed by 3 bases and J by 0 bases, 10 bases remained unmatched. This CDR3 comprises 18 residues. Germline CDR1 and CDR2: MNHNS and SASEGT. CDR3 loop: CASSDLRQGPATNEKLFF. DNA for the CDR3: TGTGCCAGCAGTGATTTGAGACAGGGACCCGCAACTAATGAAAAACTGTTTTTT.

The chain employs TRBV2 and TRBJ1-1; D is unresolved. From germline, CDR1 is SNHLY and CDR2 FYNNEI. The CDR3 runs to 13 residues. V dropped 6 bases and J dropped 1 base, with 9 bases sitting between them. CDR3 DNA sequence: TGTGCCAGCAGCTTATCAGGGAACACTGAAGCTTTCTTT. It yields the protein CASSLSGNTEAFF. The variable domain in full, completed from reference TRBV2 and TRBJ1-1, reads EPEVTQTPSHQVTQMGQEVILRCVPISNHLYFYWYRQILGQKVEFLVSFYNNEISEKSEIFDDQFSVERPDGSNFTLKIRSTKLEDSAMYFCASSLSGNTEAFFGQGTRLTVV.

This sequence joins TRBV18 and TRBJ2-3, with 9 nucleotides matching TRBD1. V shed 4 bases, J shed 3 bases, and the junction held 5 bases outside the gene matches. There are 15 residues in the CDR3. From germline, CDR1 is KGHSH and CDR2 LQKENI. CDR3 nucleotides: TGTGCCAGCTCACTTACCGGGACAGGGACAGATACGCAGTATTTT. Its translation: CASSLTGTGTDTQYF.

The chain carries TRBV11-2 and TRBJ2-7; the D gene is possibly TRBD1 (5 bases). V lost 7 bases to trimming and J lost 1 base, with 8 bases between them. This CDR3 region has 12 residues. Looked up from germline, CDR1 is SGHAT and CDR2 is FQNNGV. The CDR3 DNA reads TGTGCCAGCACAAGACAGTCCTACGAGCAGTACTTC. Its translation: CASTRQSYEQYF.

The chain uses TRBV19 and TRBJ1-2; 7 nucleotides align to TRBD1. Germline values: CDR1 LNHDA, CDR2 SQIVND (reference sequence). The trim removed 3 bases at V and 7 bases at J, leaving 8 bases unmatched. The CDR3 totals 14 residues. CDR3 residues: CASSMDRSARGYTF. The CDR3 DNA reads as TGTGCCAGTAGTATGGACAGGTCCGCCCGTGGCTACACCTTC. Looking up the rest from reference TRBV19 and TRBJ1-2 gives the full variable domain: DGGITQSPKYLFRKEGQNVTLSCEQNLNHDAMYWYRQDPGQGLRLIYYSQIVNDFQKGDIAEGYSVSREKKESFPLTVTSAQKNPTAFYLCASSMDRSARGYTFGSGTRLTVV.

This clone was observed once. The rearrangement links TRBV27 to TRBJ2-6; 7 positions agree with TRBD1. The CDR3 runs to 19 residues. Trimming at V came to 2 bases and at J to 6 bases, leaving 16 bases not matched to a gene. Germline V gene sequence: CDR1 MNHEY, CDR2 SMNVEV (reference sequence). CDR3 protein: CASSLLSGTASVLANVLTF. CDR3 coding DNA: TGTGCCAGCAGTTTACTATCCGGGACAGCTTCGGTGTTGGCCAACGTCCTGACTTTC.

The V call is TRBV30, the J call TRBJ2-3; tentative D call: TRBD2 (5 bases). Per the germline V gene, CDR1 is GTSNPN and CDR2 is SVGIG (reference sequence). The CDR3 totals 12 residues. V was shortened by 5 bases and J by 5 bases, with 11 bases between the two germline ends. CDR3 protein: CAWGGFRDTQYF. CDR3 DNA: TGTGCCTGGGGAGGCTTCAGAGATACGCAGTATTTT. Full variable domain (remainder filled in from reference TRBV30 and TRBJ2-3): SQTIHQWPATLVQPVGSPLSLECTVEGTSNPNLYWYRQAAGRGLQLLFYSVGIGQISSEVPQNLSASRPQDRQFILSSKKLLLSDSGFYLCAWGGFRDTQYFGPGTRLTVL.

The chain uses TRBV29-1 and TRBJ1-2; 8 bases map to TRBD1. This CDR3 contains 13 residues. From germline, CDR1 is SQVTM and CDR2 ANQGSEA. The ends lost 6 bases at V and 8 bases at J; junction bases unmatched: 11. CDR3 loop: CSVTHRGSEGYTF. As DNA, the CDR3 is TGCAGCGTCACCCACAGGGGGTCGGAAGGCTACACCTTC.

The chain joins TRBV28 to TRBJ1-2; D unclear. Germline loops: CDR1 MDHEN, CDR2 SYDVKM. V shed 3 bases and J shed 5 bases, with 16 bases lying between them. The CDR3 is made up of 15 amino acids. CDR3 in amino acids: CASSFAGGLRYGYTF. The CDR3 DNA follows: TGTGCCAGCAGTTTCGCGGGAGGCCTCCGGTATGGCTACACCTTC.

The chain joins TRBV28 to TRBJ1-4; 9 nucleotides align to TRBD1. The CDR3 extends over 12 amino acids. Germline trimming cut 11 bases from V and 8 bases from J; bases unmatched to any gene: 6. CDR1 is MDHEN and CDR2 is SYDVKM in the germline V gene. The CDR3 nucleotides read TGTGCCGTCGTAGACAGGGGGGAAAAACTGTTTTTT. Amino acids: CAVVDRGEKLFF.

In nucleotides, the CDR3 is TGTGCCAGCTCACCGGCGGTCGCCGAGCAGTACTTC. Residues: CASSPAVAEQYF. The chain carries TRBV18 and TRBJ2-7, with no clear D. CDR3 length: 12 residues. From germline, CDR1 is KGHSH and CDR2 LQKENI. Trimming took 3 bases from V and 6 from J, leaving 9 bases between them.

The rearrangement uses TRBV6-2 or TRBV6-3 and TRBJ1-1, with a tentative D call TRBD1 (5 bases). Germline assignment: CDR1 MNHEY and CDR2 SVGEGT. The CDR3 is 14 residues long. Trimming stripped 0 bases from V and 4 bases from J, with 9 bases between. CDR3 sequence reads: CASSYSMGLTEAFF. In nucleotides, the CDR3 is TGTGCCAGCAGTTACTCGATGGGGCTCACTGAAGCTTTCTTT.

V usage is TRBV4-3 and J usage is TRBJ2-2, with D possibly TRBD2 on 6 matching bases. Germline CDR1 and CDR2: LGHNA and YSLEER. Trimming removed 4 bases from V and 4 bases from J, with 13 bases in between. This CDR3 is built from 15 residues. The CDR3 loop is CASSPRSAGTGELFF. CDR3 coding DNA: TGCGCCAGCAGCCCCAGATCAGCGGGCACCGGGGAGCTGTTTTTT.

In the case of this clone: An end of the junction differs from the germline gene, which may be a read error. The chain couples TRBV28 to TRBJ2-7; TRBD1 matches 12 bases. The germline V gene encodes CDR1 MDHEN and CDR2 SYDVKM. This CDR3 is built from 15 residues. CDR3: CASGFGTGGRYEQYF. In DNA, the CDR3 is TGTGCCAGCGGTTTCGGGACAGGGGGCCGGTACGAGCAGTACTTC.

This rearrangement joins TRBV28 to TRBJ1-2; maybe TRBD1 (6 bases). The germline V and J ends were trimmed by 2 bases and 4 bases, with 14 bases remaining between them. The CDR3 sequence is 15 residues long. Germline loops: CDR1 MDHEN, CDR2 SYDVKM. CDR3: CASSLRLGGAYGYTF. CDR3 DNA sequence: TGTGCCAGCAGTTTACGTCTTGGGGGGGCCTATGGCTACACCTTC.

The chain is built from TRBV12-3 or TRBV12-4 and TRBJ2-1; D perhaps matches TRBD2 (6 bases). V was cut by 5 bases and J by 7 bases, with 12 bases left in between. This CDR3 is 13 amino acids long. CDR3 bases: TGTGCCAGCAGTCTCGGGACTCCTAATGAGCAGTTCTTC. This codes for CASSLGTPNEQFF.

The chain joins TRBV9 to TRBJ2-7; D is perhaps TRBD1 (6 bases). Trimming pared 0 bases from V and 1 base from J, leaving 11 bases between. The germline gives CDR1 SGDLS, CDR2 YYNGEE. This CDR3 is 15 amino acids long. In nucleotides, the CDR3 is TGTGCCAGCAGCGTAGCTCCAGGGGAATCCTACGAGCAGTACTTC. This translates into CASSVAPGESYEQYF.